What follows are 20 T cell receptor beta chains derived from one specimen sequenced in a study of technical replicates of blood from several donors. TCRdb keeps only in-frame clones here, not all; method: immunoSEQ multiplex PCR. The sample holds some 80,000 clones, approximately 80% seen once. Source material: PBMCs. The receptors stem from a human donor in good health. Some clones in this sample may be carry-over from other donors' samples.

V and J are TRBV19 and TRBJ1-2; 10 bases agree with TRBD1. J lost 3 bases, V lost 6 bases, and 4 bases had no gene match. The germline gives CDR1 LNHDA, CDR2 SQIVND (reference sequence). The CDR3 loop spans 14 amino acids. The CDR3 loop reads CASSPGQGDYGYTF. The DNA for the CDR3 is TGTGCCAGTAGCCCAGGACAGGGGGACTATGGCTACACCTTC.

The rearrangement joins TRBV4-3 to TRBJ1-3; D uncertain. Germline V CDR1 and CDR2: LGHNA, YSLEER. V was pared by 0 bases and J by 0 bases, with 9 bases between. This CDR3 has 16 residues. CDR3 in amino acids: CASSQDPLSSGNTIYF. The DNA of the CDR3 is TGCGCCAGCAGCCAAGACCCGTTGAGCTCTGGAAACACCATATATTTT.

The chain has TRBV6-5 and TRBJ1-5, with D perhaps TRBD1 (6 bases). Trimming shortened V by 7 bases and J by 8 bases, and 18 bases separated the two germline ends. The CDR3 is made up of 14 amino acids. Looked up from germline, CDR1 is MNHEY and CDR2 is SVGAGI. This CDR3 reads CASMIGPQGKPQHF. The CDR3 nucleotides are TGTGCCAGCATGATCGGTCCACAGGGCAAGCCCCAGCATTTT.

The rearrangement joins TRBV4-3 to TRBJ2-7; 10 bases align to TRBD2. The CDR3 sequence is 15 residues long. Germline CDR1 is LGHNA and CDR2 is YSLEER. V lost 4 bases, J lost 4 bases, and 7 bases stayed unmatched. CDR3 sequence: CASSPASGSGYEQYF. The CDR3 coding sequence is TGCGCCAGCAGCCCAGCTAGCGGGAGCGGGTACGAGCAGTACTTC.

This clone has only one observation. This chain connects TRBV19 to TRBJ2-1, with 9 bases matching TRBD1. CDR3 length: 15 amino acids. V was pared by 5 bases and J by 6 bases, with 8 bases of the junction left unmatched. Germline CDR1 reads LNHDA; CDR2 reads SQIVND (reference sequence). The CDR3 sequence: CASSAGDRVRNEQFF. The CDR3 DNA reads TGTGCCAGTAGTGCCGGGGACAGGGTTCGCAATGAGCAGTTCTTC.

This chain joins TRBV30 and TRBJ2-5; D is perhaps TRBD2 (6 bases). With 4 bases removed from V and 5 bases from J, the gap between germline ends came to 17 bases. Germline loops: CDR1 GTSNPN, CDR2 SVGIG (reference sequence). The CDR3 covers 14 residues. Written as DNA, the CDR3 is TGTGCCTGGACTGTAGGCGGGACCGGGGAGACCCAGTACTTC. It specifies CAWTVGGTGETQYF.

The gene calls are TRBV5-4 and TRBJ2-2; 8 positions agree with TRBD1. Germline CDR1 and CDR2: SGHNT and YYREEE (reference sequence). This CDR3 has 15 residues. The J segment lost 5 bases and the V segment lost 4 bases, leaving 7 bases of the junction unmatched. In DNA form, the CDR3 reads TGTGCCAGCAGCATTGACAGGGGTTCTACCGGGGAGCTGTTTTTT. Translating gives CASSIDRGSTGELFF.

The chain joins TRBV18 to TRBJ1-2; TRBD1 matches 8 bases. The trim removed 3 bases at V and 5 bases at J, leaving 2 bases unmatched. Germline V gene sequence: CDR1 KGHSH, CDR2 LQKENI. The CDR3 is made up of 13 amino acids. The CDR3 sequence is CASSPQGAYGYTF. The DNA for the CDR3 is TGTGCCAGCTCACCGCAGGGGGCGTATGGCTACACCTTC.

This clone was seen a single time. This chain joins TRBV7-8 and TRBJ1-1; possibly TRBD1 for D (5 bases). CDR3 length: 15 amino acids. V was shortened by 1 base and J by 1 base, with 10 bases between the two germline ends. Germline values: CDR1 SGHVS, CDR2 FQNEAQ. The CDR3 nucleotides read TGTGCCAGCAGCTTAGGTGGGGGGAGGAACACTGAAGCTTTCTTT. Protein sequence: CASSLGGGRNTEAFF. The full variable domain, completed using reference TRBV7-8 and TRBJ1-1, is GAGVSQSPRYKVAKRGQDVALRCDPISGHVSLFWYQQALGQGPEFLTYFQNEAQLDKSGLPSDRFFAERPEGSVSTLKIQRTQQEDSAVYLCASSLGGGRNTEAFFGQGTRLTVV.

The chain recombines TRBV6-5 with TRBJ1-2, with 7 bases lining up with TRBD1. CDR1 is MNHEY, CDR2 SVGAGI, per germline. V shed 6 bases, J shed 0 bases, and the junction held 4 bases outside the gene matches. This CDR3 contains 14 residues. CDR3 coding DNA: TGTGCCAGCAGGTCGGGACAGTCTAACTATGGCTACACCTTC. Amino acids: CASRSGQSNYGYTF.

The chain joins TRBV9 to TRBJ1-1, with D uncertain. The germline CDR1 and CDR2 sequences are SGDLS and YYNGEE. V was trimmed by 4 bases and J by 4 bases, leaving 11 bases between them. The CDR3 runs 13 residues. The CDR3 loop reads CASSLLVGTEAFF. The CDR3 bases are TGTGCCAGCAGCCTACTGGTCGGCACTGAAGCTTTCTTT.

This clone was counted a single time. J is TRBJ2-7 and V is TRBV7-2; 9 nucleotides agree with TRBD2. Unmatched junction bases numbered 5, after V lost 1 base and J lost 4 bases. CDR3 size: 15 residues. Germline-derived CDR1 and CDR2 are SGHTA and FQGNSA. CDR3 sequence (DNA): TGTGCCAGCAGCTTAGGACGCCTAGCGGGATACGAGCAGTACTTC. Translation gives CASSLGRLAGYEQYF.

The gene calls are TRBV7-9 and TRBJ2-2; D may be TRBD1 (5 bases). The CDR3 covers 15 residues. V was cut by 5 bases and J by 5 bases, with 15 bases left in between. Germline CDR1 is SEHNR and CDR2 is FQNEAQ (reference sequence). DNA for the CDR3: TGTGCCAGCAGCACTCGACTCCAGGGAACCGGGGAGCTGTTTTTT. It codes for CASSTRLQGTGELFF.

This chain links TRBV30 with TRBJ1-4; D not certain. The CDR3 is 13 amino acids. Trimming took off 2 bases at V and 4 bases at J, with 8 bases between the two ends. In germline, CDR1 is GTSNPN, CDR2 SVGIG (reference sequence). The CDR3 DNA reads TGTGCCTGGAGTAGTGAGCTTAATGAAAAACTGTTTTTT. Amino acid sequence: CAWSSELNEKLFF.

This clone was detected a few times. The V call is TRBV7-8, the J call TRBJ1-1, with D unresolved. The V and J ends lost 3 bases and 5 bases respectively, with 10 bases between them. Germline CDR1 is SGHVS and CDR2 is FQNEAQ. This CDR3 region has 13 residues. CDR3 in amino acids: CASSFSSGTEAFF. CDR3 bases: TGTGCCAGCAGCTTTTCTTCGGGAACTGAAGCTTTCTTT.

The gene calls are TRBV19 and TRBJ1-1, with TRBD1 as a possible D gene (5 bases). The germline V gene encodes CDR1 LNHDA and CDR2 SQIVND (reference sequence). V gave up 5 bases and J gave up 3 bases, with 13 bases separating them. CDR3 length equals 14 residues. CDR3 loop: CASSWAGPYTEAFF. CDR3 coding DNA: TGTGCCAGTAGTTGGGCAGGGCCCTACACTGAAGCTTTCTTT.

CDR3 amino acids: CASSFTTGLGTEAFF. CDR3 sequence (DNA): TGCGCCAGCAGCTTTACTACAGGGCTCGGAACTGAAGCTTTCTTT. The rearrangement links TRBV5-1 to TRBJ1-1, with a tentative D call TRBD1 (6 bases). V gave up 2 bases and J gave up 5 bases, with 16 bases separating them. The germline CDR1 and CDR2 sequences are SGHRS and YFSETQ. The CDR3 totals 15 residues.

This chain connects TRBV18 to TRBJ2-7, with D possibly matching TRBD2 (7 bases). Trimming pared 3 bases from V and 7 bases from J, leaving 13 bases between. The CDR3 length is 13 residues. In germline, CDR1 is KGHSH, CDR2 LQKENI. The CDR3 is CASSPGGAGEQYF. In nucleotides, the CDR3 is TGTGCCAGCTCACCTGGGGGGGCTGGAGAGCAGTACTTC.

The chain is built from TRBV4-2 and TRBJ2-3; TRBD2 aligns across 7 bases. Per germline, CDR1 LGHNA and CDR2 YNFKEQ. This CDR3 is 16 amino acids long. J was trimmed by 6 bases and V by 6 bases; bases with no gene match: 15. The CDR3 region has the DNA TGTGCCAGCAGGGGGAACGGGGGAGGGCCGAGGGATACGCAGTATTTT. Its protein is CASRGNGGGPRDTQYF.

This clone has just a few counts. The chain links TRBV5-4 to TRBJ2-5; tentative D call: TRBD2 (5 bases). V lost 0 bases, J lost 5 bases, and 11 bases lay in between. Germline values: CDR1 SGHNT, CDR2 YYREEE (reference sequence). There are 14 residues in the CDR3. Here the CDR3 reads CASSLDASGETQYF. CDR3 in DNA: TGTGCCAGCAGCTTGGACGCCTCGGGGGAGACCCAGTACTTC.